This T cell receptor beta chain was found in a study of T cell responses to AZD1222 COVID-19 vaccine. Sequencing used immunoSEQ multiplex PCR; TCRdb keeps in-frame clones, though not all of them. The sample has 150,000 to 200,000 clones, around nine tenths seen once; the top ten hold roughly 2.5%. Turning to this clone: Its antigen is unknown.

Study outcomes and limitations: Clonal diversity was possibly underestimated, and the donors were mostly white British, with more females. Increases in Spike-specific TCR breadth and depth were seen after two AZD1222 doses. AZD1222 recipients seropositive at baseline numbered only 5 or 6.

The TCR was taken from an adult in good health. Sequencing was performed on peripheral blood, taken on day 0 of AZD1222 vaccination.

The DNA of the CDR3 is TGTGCCAGCAGCCCCGGGACTCACAATGAGCAGTTCTTC. It yields the protein CASSPGTHNEQFF. The chain combines TRBV2 with TRBJ2-1; D may be TRBD2 (6 bases). The CDR3 has 13 residues. Germline V gene lookup returns CDR1 SNHLY and CDR2 FYNNEI. Trimming shortened V by 6 bases and J by 5 bases, and 11 bases separated the two germline ends.